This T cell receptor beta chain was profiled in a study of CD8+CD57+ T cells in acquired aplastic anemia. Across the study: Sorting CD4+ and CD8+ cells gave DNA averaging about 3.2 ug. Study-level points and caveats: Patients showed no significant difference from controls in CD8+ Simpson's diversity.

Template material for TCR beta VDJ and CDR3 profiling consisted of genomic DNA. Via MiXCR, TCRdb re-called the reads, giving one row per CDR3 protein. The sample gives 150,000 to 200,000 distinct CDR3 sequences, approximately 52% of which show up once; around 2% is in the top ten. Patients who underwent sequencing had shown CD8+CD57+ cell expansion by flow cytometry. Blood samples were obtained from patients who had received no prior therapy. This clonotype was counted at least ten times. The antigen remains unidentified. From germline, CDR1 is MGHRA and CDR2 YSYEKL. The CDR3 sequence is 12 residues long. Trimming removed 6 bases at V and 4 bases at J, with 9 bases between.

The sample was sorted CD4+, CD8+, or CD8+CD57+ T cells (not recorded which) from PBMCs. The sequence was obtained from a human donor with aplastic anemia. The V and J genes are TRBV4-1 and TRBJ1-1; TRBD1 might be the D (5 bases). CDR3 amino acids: CASRGQGTEAFF. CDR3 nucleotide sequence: TGCGCCAGCAGGGGCCAGGGCACTGAAGCTTTCTTT.